These 20 T cell receptor beta chains were all obtained from the same sample, sequenced in a study of blood T cell repertoires in COVID-19. Measured with immunoSEQ multiplex PCR; TCRdb has only the in-frame clones, and not every one. The table has approximately 100,000 clones, about 85% seen once. Material: peripheral blood. The receptors derive from an elderly woman with acute or convalescent COVID-19.

The gene calls are TRBV18 and TRBJ2-6; D possibly corresponds to TRBD1 (6 bases). The CDR3 totals 16 residues. The germline V and J ends were trimmed by 2 bases and 2 bases, with 10 bases remaining between them. The germline CDR1 and CDR2 sequences are KGHSH and LQKENI. The CDR3 spells CASSPIDRTGANVLTF. CDR3 coding DNA: TGTGCCAGCTCACCAATCGACAGGACTGGGGCCAACGTCCTGACTTTC.

This chain uses TRBV6-2 or TRBV6-3 with TRBJ1-3; maybe TRBD1 (6 bases). This CDR3 comprises 16 residues. CDR1 and CDR2 from the germline V gene are MNHEY and SVGEGT. Trimming shortened V by 6 bases and J by 1 base, and 16 bases separated the two germline ends. The chain's CDR3 is CASSPEQGRSGNTIYF. CDR3 coding DNA: TGTGCCAGCAGCCCTGAACAGGGCCGATCTGGAAACACCATATATTTT.

V is TRBV29-1 and J is TRBJ2-2, with D tentatively TRBD2 (6 bases). This CDR3 has 14 residues. V was clipped by 4 bases and J by 1 base, with 10 bases between them. Germline CDR1 is SQVTM and CDR2 is ANQGSEA. The CDR3 loop reads CSVGTTGNTGELFF. DNA of the CDR3: TGCAGCGTTGGGACTACAGGGAACACCGGGGAGCTGTTTTTT.

V gene TRBV7-2 combines with J gene TRBJ1-4; the D gene is possibly TRBD1 (5 bases). The CDR3 is 13 residues long. Per germline, CDR1 SGHTA and CDR2 FQGNSA. V was trimmed by 5 bases and J by 8 bases, leaving 12 bases between them. CDR3 protein: CASSLNGGEKLFF. In DNA form, the CDR3 reads TGTGCCAGCAGCCTGAACGGGGGGGAAAAACTGTTTTTT.

This chain links TRBV28 with TRBJ2-1; 9 bases map to TRBD2. Trimming removed 7 bases from V and 5 bases from J; junction bases left unmatched: 12. The CDR3 covers 16 residues. The germline V gene has CDR1 MDHEN and CDR2 SYDVKM. The CDR3 reads CASTISASGAHNEQFF. The CDR3 DNA reads TGTGCCAGCACCATAAGCGCTAGCGGGGCACACAATGAGCAGTTCTTC.

J is TRBJ2-1 and V is TRBV7-3, with a tentative D call TRBD2 (6 bases). This CDR3 is built from 15 residues. The germline V and J ends were trimmed by 5 bases and 4 bases, with 15 bases remaining between them. CDR1 SGHTA and CDR2 FQGTGA come from the germline V gene. In nucleotides, the CDR3 is TGTGCCAGCAGCCCCGGGACTCTTATTTACAATGAGCAGTTCTTC. Its translation is CASSPGTLIYNEQFF.

The rearrangement uses TRBV5-6 and TRBJ2-7; D possibly corresponds to TRBD1 (6 bases). Trimming took 2 bases from V and 5 from J, leaving 11 bases between them. CDR3 length: 13 residues. The germline gives CDR1 SGHDT, CDR2 YYEEEE. The CDR3, as DNA: TGTGCCAGCAGCTTACGACAGGCGCACGAGCAGTACGTC. Translating gives CASSLRQAHEQYV.

The rearrangement uses TRBV7-2 and TRBJ2-1; D not resolved. V was cut by 3 bases and J by 6 bases, with 18 bases left in between. Per the germline V gene, CDR1 is SGHTA and CDR2 is FQGNSA. CDR3 length equals 16 residues. CDR3 in DNA: TGTGCCAGCAGCTTCACGATGGGCAGGCCGGCCAATGAGCAGTTCTTC. Amino acids: CASSFTMGRPANEQFF.

As DNA, the CDR3 is TGTGCCAGCTCACCGGGACAGGGTAAGCGTGAGCAGTTCTTC. It is translated as CASSPGQGKREQFF. The rearrangement links TRBV18 to TRBJ2-1; TRBD1 matches at 9 bases. Per the germline V gene, CDR1 is KGHSH and CDR2 is LQKENI. V lost 3 bases and J lost 9; bases outside the gene matches: 6. The CDR3 has 14 amino acids. The full variable domain, with the rest looked up from reference TRBV18 and TRBJ2-1, is NAGVMQNPRHLVRRRGQEARLRCSPMKGHSHVYWYRQLPEEGLKFMVYLQKENIIDESGMPKERFSAEFPKEGPSILRIQQVVRGDSAAYFCASSPGQGKREQFFGPGTRLTVL.

V gene TRBV5-1 combines with J gene TRBJ2-5, with D maybe TRBD2 (6 bases). Trimming shortened V by 4 bases and J by 2 bases, and 18 bases separated the two germline ends. Germline CDR1 is SGHRS and CDR2 is YFSETQ. The CDR3 spans 16 residues. The CDR3 loop reads CASSAEGRTLQETQYF. CDR3 in DNA: TGCGCCAGCAGCGCGGAGGGACGGACTTTGCAAGAGACCCAGTACTTC.

The CDR3 loop is CASSLDQGAGEQYF. DNA for the CDR3: TGCGCCAGCAGCTTGGACCAGGGGGCAGGGGAGCAGTACTTC. The chain combines TRBV5-1 with TRBJ2-7, with 8 bases fitting TRBD1. Germline CDR1 and CDR2: SGHRS and YFSETQ. V gave up 0 bases and J gave up 7 bases; unmatched junction bases: 6. This CDR3 has 14 residues.

The chain is built from TRBV5-5 and TRBJ2-3; 7 nucleotides agree with TRBD2. CDR3 size: 16 residues. Germline lookup yields CDR1 SGHKS and CDR2 YYEKEE (reference sequence). The V gene end was trimmed by 0 bases and the J gene end by 5 bases; junction bases not matched to a gene: 9. The CDR3 nucleotides read TGTGCCAGCAGCTTGGGGCGGGGGTCGTCAGGAGATACGCAGTATTTT. Translation gives CASSLGRGSSGDTQYF.

With regard to this clone: In the same sample, other DNA sequences code for this CDR3. The chain joins TRBV5-4 to TRBJ2-5; 14 bases match TRBD2. Looked up from germline, CDR1 is SGHNT and CDR2 is YYREEE (reference sequence). CDR3 length: 17 amino acids. The ends lost 4 bases at V and 2 bases at J; junction bases unmatched: 7. This CDR3 is CASSPGLAGAHQETQYF. The DNA for the CDR3 is TGTGCCAGCAGCCCGGGACTAGCGGGGGCGCATCAAGAGACCCAGTACTTC.

This rearrangement joins TRBV28 to TRBJ1-3; no definite D call. The V and J ends lost 6 bases and 3 bases respectively, with 24 bases between them. The V gene's germline CDR1 is MDHEN and CDR2 SYDVKM. This CDR3 contains 18 residues. In DNA form, the CDR3 reads TGTGCCAGCAGCGGACCTAAACGTCCCGGCGGGGTTGGAAACACCATATATTTT. Its translation is CASSGPKRPGGVGNTIYF.

This chain connects TRBV6-2 or TRBV6-3 to TRBJ2-3; TRBD2 matches at 10 bases. The CDR3 runs 18 residues. Germline CDR1 is MNHEY and CDR2 is SVGEGT. Trimming took 6 bases from V and 3 from J; bases not matched to a gene: 15. The CDR3 bases are TGTGCCAGCAGCCTCGTACGCGGTAGCGGGGGGCGGACAGATACGCAGTATTTT. Encoded protein: CASSLVRGSGGRTDTQYF.

V is TRBV7-3 and J is TRBJ2-1; 12 positions agree with TRBD2. CDR3 size: 16 residues. V dropped 4 bases and J dropped 4; count of bases not matched to a gene: 5. Looked up from germline, CDR1 is SGHTA and CDR2 is FQGTGA. Here the CDR3 DNA reads TGTGCCAGCAGCTCGGGACTAGCGGGCTCTTACAATGAGCAGTTCTTC. Residues: CASSSGLAGSYNEQFF.

This clone was seen a single time. The chain carries TRBV7-3 and TRBJ2-7; TRBD2 matches at 9 bases. The CDR3 is made up of 15 amino acids. V lost 1 base to trimming and J lost 1 base; unmatched junction nucleotides: 2. The germline gives CDR1 SGHTA, CDR2 FQGTGA. The chain's CDR3 is CASSLRAGGSYEQYF. CDR3 DNA: TGTGCCAGCAGCTTAAGGGCGGGGGGGTCCTACGAGCAGTACTTC.

The V call is TRBV19, the J call TRBJ2-2, with 9 positions matching TRBD2. Losses at the gene ends were 8 bases for V and 0 bases for J; bases not matched to a gene: 7. This CDR3 is built from 16 residues. Germline CDR1 and CDR2: LNHDA and SQIVND (reference sequence). CDR3 DNA sequence: TGTGCCAGTTCCTCCCGACTAGCGGCGAACACCGGGGAGCTGTTTTTT. Translating gives CASSSRLAANTGELFF. Full variable domain (remainder filled in from reference TRBV19 and TRBJ2-2): DGGITQSPKYLFRKEGQNVTLSCEQNLNHDAMYWYRQDPGQGLRLIYYSQIVNDFQKGDIAEGYSVSREKKESFPLTVTSAQKNPTAFYLCASSSRLAANTGELFFGEGSRLTVL.

The V call is TRBV13, the J call TRBJ2-5, with a weak D call TRBD2 (6 bases). Germline CDR1 reads PRHDT; CDR2 reads FYEKMQ (reference sequence). The CDR3 is 13 amino acids. V lost 3 bases and J lost 4, with 9 bases in between. The CDR3 DNA reads as TGTGCCAGCAGCTTCCGCGGGGCAGAGACCCAGTACTTC. Protein sequence: CASSFRGAETQYF.

This sequence joins TRBV6-5 and TRBJ1-2, with 7 bases that match TRBD1. Germline loops: CDR1 MNHEY, CDR2 SVGAGI. V shed 6 bases, J shed 2 bases, and the junction held 3 bases outside the gene matches. The CDR3 consists of 13 residues. CDR3 nucleotide sequence: TGTGCCAGCAGGGGGGGACAGAACTATGGCTACACCTTC. Encoded protein: CASRGGQNYGYTF.